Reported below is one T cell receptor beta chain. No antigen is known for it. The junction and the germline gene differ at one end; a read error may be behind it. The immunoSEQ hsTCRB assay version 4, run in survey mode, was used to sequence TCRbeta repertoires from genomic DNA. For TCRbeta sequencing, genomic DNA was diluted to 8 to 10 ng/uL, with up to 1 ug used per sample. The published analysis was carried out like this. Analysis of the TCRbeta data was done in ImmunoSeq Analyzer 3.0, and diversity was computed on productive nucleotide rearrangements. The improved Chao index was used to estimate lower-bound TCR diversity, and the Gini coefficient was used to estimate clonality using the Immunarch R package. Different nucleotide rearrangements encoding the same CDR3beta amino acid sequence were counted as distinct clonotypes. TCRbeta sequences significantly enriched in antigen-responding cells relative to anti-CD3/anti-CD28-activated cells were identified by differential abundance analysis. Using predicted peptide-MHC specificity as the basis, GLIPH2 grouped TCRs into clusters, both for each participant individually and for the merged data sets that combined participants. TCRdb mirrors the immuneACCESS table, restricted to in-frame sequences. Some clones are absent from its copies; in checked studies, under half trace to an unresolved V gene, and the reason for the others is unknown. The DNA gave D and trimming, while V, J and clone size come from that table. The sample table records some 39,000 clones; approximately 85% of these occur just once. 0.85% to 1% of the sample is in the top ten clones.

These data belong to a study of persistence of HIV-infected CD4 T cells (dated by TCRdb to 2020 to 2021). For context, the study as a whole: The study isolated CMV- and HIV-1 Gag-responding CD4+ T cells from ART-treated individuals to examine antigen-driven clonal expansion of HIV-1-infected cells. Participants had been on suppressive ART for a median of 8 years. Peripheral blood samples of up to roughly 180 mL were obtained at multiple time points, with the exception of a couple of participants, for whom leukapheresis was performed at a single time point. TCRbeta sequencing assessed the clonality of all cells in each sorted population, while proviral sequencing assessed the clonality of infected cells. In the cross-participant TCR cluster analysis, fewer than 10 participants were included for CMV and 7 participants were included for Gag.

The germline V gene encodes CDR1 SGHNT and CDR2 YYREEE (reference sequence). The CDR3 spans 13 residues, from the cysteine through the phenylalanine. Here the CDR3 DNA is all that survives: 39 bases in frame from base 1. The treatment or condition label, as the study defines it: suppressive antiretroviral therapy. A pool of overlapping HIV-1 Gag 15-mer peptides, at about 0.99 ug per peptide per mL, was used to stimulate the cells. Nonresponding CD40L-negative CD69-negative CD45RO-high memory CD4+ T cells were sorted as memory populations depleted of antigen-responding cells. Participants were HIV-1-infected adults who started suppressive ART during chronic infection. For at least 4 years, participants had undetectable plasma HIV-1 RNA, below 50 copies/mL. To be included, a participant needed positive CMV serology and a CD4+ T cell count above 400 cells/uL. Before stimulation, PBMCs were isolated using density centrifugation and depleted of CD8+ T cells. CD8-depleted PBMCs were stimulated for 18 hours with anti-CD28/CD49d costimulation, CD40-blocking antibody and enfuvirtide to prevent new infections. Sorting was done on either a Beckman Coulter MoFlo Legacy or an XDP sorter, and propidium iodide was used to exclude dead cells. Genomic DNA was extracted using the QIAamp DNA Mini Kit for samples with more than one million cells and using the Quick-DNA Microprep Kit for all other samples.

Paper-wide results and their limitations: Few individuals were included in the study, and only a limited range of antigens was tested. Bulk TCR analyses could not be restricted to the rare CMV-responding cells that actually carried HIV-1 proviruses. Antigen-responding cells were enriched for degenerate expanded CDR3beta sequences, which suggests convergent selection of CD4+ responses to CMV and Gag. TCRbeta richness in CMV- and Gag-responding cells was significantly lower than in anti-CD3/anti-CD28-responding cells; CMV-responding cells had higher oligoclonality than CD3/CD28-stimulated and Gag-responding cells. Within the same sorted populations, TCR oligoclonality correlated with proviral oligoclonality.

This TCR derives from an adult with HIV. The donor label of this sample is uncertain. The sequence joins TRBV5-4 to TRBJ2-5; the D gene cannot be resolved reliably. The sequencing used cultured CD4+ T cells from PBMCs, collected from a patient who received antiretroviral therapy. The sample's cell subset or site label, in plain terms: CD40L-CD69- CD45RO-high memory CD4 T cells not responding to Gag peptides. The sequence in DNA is TGTGCCAGCAACTTGATTGGAGAGGAGACCCAGTACTTC. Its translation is CASNLIGEETQYF.